A selection of T cell receptor beta chains follows, all from one sample in a study of spatial heterogeneity in lung cancer. TCRdb passed the 5' RACE reads through MiXCR, listing each CDR3 protein once. The data hold 15,000 to 20,000 distinct CDR3 sequences, with around 6.5% observed a single time. Sequenced material: lung tumor tissue, taken at surgery. The receptors come from a female donor with early-stage non-small cell lung cancer. The CDR3 runs from the conserved cysteine through the conserved F or W. The D gene is left open where the match is weak.

d_call: TRBD1; v_call: TRBV7-9; cdr3_aa: CASSLRAQGAMNEQFF
d_call: -; v_call: TRBV6-1; cdr3_aa: CASREYMNTEAFF
d_call: -; v_call: TRBV6-5; cdr3_aa: CASGRFSGNTIYF
d_call: TRBD1; v_call: TRBV6-2/TRBV6-3; cdr3_aa: CASSPHRDRTSYEQYF
d_call: -; v_call: TRBV20-1; cdr3_aa: CSSLWGRQETQYF
d_call: -; v_call: TRBV6-5; cdr3_aa: CASSYRLGYEQYF
d_call: TRBD2; v_call: TRBV4-2; cdr3_aa: CASSQTSGNYYEQYF
d_call: -; v_call: TRBV5-5; cdr3_aa: CASSEGVYEQYF
d_call: TRBD1; v_call: TRBV4-3; cdr3_aa: CASSPHGQGNTGELFF
d_call: TRBD1; v_call: TRBV19; cdr3_aa: CASRSQGAARQPQHF
d_call: -; v_call: TRBV5-6; cdr3_aa: CASSLLGTQYF
d_call: TRBD1; v_call: TRBV11-2; cdr3_aa: CASSLDPGQGWNEQFF
d_call: TRBD1; v_call: TRBV20-1; cdr3_aa: CSARDGTAQETQYF
d_call: -; v_call: TRBV3-2; cdr3_aa: CASSLDRRNTEAFF
d_call: TRBD1; v_call: TRBV7-2; cdr3_aa: CASSYDRGSETQYF
d_call: -; v_call: TRBV7-9; cdr3_aa: CASSLSVGEQFF
d_call: -; v_call: TRBV28; cdr3_aa: CASGSWEQYF
d_call: TRBD2; v_call: TRBV27; cdr3_aa: CASSLRGTSAYNEQFF
d_call: TRBD2; v_call: TRBV9; cdr3_aa: CASSPGLAGAQETQYF
d_call: -; v_call: TRBV4-3; cdr3_aa: CASSQDSGAYTGELFF
d_call: -; v_call: TRBV20-1; cdr3_aa: CSASHGTDFSYEQYF
d_call: -; v_call: TRBV30; cdr3_aa: CAWSVLDGVGSYEQYF
d_call: -; v_call: TRBV2; cdr3_aa: CASSERTDTQYF